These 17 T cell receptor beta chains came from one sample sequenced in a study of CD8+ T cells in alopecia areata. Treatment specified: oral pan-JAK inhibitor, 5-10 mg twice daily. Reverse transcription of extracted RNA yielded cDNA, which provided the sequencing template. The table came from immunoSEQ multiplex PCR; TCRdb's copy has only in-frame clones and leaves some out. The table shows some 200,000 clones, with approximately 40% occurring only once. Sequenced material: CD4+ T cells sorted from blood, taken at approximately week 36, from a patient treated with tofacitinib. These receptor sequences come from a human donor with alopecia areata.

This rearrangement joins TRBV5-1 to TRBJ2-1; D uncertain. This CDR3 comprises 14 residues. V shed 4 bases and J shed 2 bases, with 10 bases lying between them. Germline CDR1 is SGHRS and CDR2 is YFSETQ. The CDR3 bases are TGCGCCAGCAGCCCCGGGCCCCCCTACAATGAGCAGTTCTTC. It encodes CASSPGPPYNEQFF.

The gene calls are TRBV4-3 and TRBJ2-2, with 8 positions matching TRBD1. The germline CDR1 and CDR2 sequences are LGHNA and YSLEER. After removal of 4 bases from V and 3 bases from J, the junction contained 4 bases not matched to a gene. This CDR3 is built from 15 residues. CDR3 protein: CASSRDRGYTGELFF. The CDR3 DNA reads TGCGCCAGCAGCCGAGACAGGGGATACACCGGGGAGCTGTTTTTT.

The CDR3 nucleotides read TGTGCCAGTAAGAGCCCCAACAATGAGCAGTTCTTC. The encoded protein is CASKSPNNEQFF. The chain uses TRBV19 and TRBJ2-1, with D uncertain. Deletions cut 7 bases from V and 5 bases from J, with 9 bases between. The CDR3 is made up of 12 amino acids. Germline CDR1 LNHDA, CDR2 SQIVND (reference sequence).

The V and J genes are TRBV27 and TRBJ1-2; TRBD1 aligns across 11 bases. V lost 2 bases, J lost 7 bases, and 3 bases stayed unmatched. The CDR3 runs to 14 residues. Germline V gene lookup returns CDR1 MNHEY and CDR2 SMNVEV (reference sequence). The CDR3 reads CASSLAGTGGGYTF. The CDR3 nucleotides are TGTGCCAGCAGTTTAGCCGGGACAGGGGGTGGCTACACCTTC.

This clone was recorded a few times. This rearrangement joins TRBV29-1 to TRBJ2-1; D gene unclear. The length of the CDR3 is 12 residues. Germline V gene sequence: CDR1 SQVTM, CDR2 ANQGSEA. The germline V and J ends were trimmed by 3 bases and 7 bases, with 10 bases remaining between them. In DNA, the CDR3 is TGCAGCGTTGATGAAGGGTTTAATGAGCAGTTCTTC. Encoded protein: CSVDEGFNEQFF.

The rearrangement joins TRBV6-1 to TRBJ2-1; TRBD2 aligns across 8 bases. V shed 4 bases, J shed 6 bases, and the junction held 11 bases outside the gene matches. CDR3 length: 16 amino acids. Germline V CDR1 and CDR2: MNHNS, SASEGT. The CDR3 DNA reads TGTGCCAGCAGTGGCCCTCGGAGCGGGAGTCCCAATGAGCAGTTCTTC. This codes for CASSGPRSGSPNEQFF.

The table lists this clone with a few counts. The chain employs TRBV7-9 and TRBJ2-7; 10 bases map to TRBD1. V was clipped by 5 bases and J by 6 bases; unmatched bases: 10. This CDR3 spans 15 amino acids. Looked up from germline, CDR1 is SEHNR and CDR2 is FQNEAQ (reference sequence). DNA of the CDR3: TGTGCCAGCAGCAGAGACAGGGGGCGCTTAGGCGAGCAGTACTTC. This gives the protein CASSRDRGRLGEQYF.

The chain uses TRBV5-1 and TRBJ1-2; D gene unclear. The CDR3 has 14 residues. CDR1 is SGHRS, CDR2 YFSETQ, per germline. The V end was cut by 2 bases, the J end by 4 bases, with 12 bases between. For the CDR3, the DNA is TGCGCCAGCAGCTTCGAGGGAGCGGCCTATGGCTACACCTTC. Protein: CASSFEGAAYGYTF.

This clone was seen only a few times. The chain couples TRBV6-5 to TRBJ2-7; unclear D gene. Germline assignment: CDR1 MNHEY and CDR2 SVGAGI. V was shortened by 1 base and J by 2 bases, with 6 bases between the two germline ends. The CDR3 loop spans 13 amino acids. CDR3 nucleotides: TGTGCCAGCAGTTACTTCCCAACCTACGAGCAGTACTTC. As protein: CASSYFPTYEQYF.

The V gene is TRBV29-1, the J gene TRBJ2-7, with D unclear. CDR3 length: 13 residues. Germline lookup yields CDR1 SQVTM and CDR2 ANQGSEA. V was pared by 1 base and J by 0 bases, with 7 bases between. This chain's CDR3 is CSVEVSSSYEQYF. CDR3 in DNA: TGCAGCGTTGAAGTAAGCAGCTCCTACGAGCAGTACTTC.

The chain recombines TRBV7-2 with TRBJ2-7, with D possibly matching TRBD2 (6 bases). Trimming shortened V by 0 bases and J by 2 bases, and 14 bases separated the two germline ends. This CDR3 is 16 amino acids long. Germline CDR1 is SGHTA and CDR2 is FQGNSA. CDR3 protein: CASSLASGLTPYEQYF. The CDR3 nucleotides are TGTGCCAGCAGCTTAGCTAGCGGACTTACCCCCTACGAGCAGTACTTC. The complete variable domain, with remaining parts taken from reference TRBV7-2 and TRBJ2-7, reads GAGVSQSPSNKVTEKGKDVELRCDPISGHTALYWYRQSLGQGLEFLIYFQGNSAPDKSGLPSDRFSAERTGGSVSTLTIQRTQQEDSAVYLCASSLASGLTPYEQYFGPGTRLTVT.

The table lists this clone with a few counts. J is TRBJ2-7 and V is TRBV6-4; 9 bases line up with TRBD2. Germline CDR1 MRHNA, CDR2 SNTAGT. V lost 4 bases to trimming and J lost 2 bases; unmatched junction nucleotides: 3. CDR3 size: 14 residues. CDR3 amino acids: CASSATSGTYEQYF. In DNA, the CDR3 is TGTGCCAGCAGTGCGACTAGCGGAACCTACGAGCAGTACTTC.

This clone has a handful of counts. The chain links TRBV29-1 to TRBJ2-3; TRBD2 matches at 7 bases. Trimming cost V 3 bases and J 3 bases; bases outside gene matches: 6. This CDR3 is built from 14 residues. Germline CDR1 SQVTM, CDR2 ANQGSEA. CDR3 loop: CSVDLAGATDTQYF. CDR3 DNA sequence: TGCAGCGTTGACTTGGCGGGAGCAACAGATACGCAGTATTTT.

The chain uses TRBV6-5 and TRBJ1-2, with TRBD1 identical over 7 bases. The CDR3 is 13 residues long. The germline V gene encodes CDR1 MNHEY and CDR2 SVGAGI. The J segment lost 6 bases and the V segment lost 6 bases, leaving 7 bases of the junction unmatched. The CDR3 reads CASRETGTDGYTF. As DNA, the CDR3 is TGTGCCAGCAGGGAAACGGGGACAGATGGCTACACCTTC.

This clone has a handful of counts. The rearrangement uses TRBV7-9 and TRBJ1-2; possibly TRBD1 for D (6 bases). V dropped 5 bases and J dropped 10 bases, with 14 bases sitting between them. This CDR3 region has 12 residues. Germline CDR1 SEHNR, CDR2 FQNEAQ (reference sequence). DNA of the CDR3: TGTGCCAGCAGCCCCGGGACATCTTCCTACACCTTC. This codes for CASSPGTSSYTF.

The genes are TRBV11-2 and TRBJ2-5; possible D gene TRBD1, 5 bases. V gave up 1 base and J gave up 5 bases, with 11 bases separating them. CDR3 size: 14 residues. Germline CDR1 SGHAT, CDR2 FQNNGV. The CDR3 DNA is TGTGCCAGCAGCTTAGGTAGACAGATCGAGACCCAGTACTTC. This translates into CASSLGRQIETQYF.

CDR3 sequence reads: CSVTDRVNEKLFF. The CDR3 nucleotides are TGCAGCGTGACTGACAGGGTTAATGAAAAACTGTTTTTT. V and J are TRBV29-1 and TRBJ1-4; 7 bases agree with TRBD1. The germline CDR1 and CDR2 sequences are SQVTM and ANQGSEA. The CDR3 has 13 amino acids. V lost 6 bases, J lost 4 bases, and 5 bases stayed unmatched. The variable domain in full, completed from reference TRBV29-1 and TRBJ1-4, reads SAVISQKPSRDICQRGTSLTIQCQVDSQVTMMFWYRQQPGQSLTLIATANQGSEATYESGFVIDKFPISRPNLTFSTLTVSNMSPEDSSIYLCSVTDRVNEKLFFGSGTQLSVL.